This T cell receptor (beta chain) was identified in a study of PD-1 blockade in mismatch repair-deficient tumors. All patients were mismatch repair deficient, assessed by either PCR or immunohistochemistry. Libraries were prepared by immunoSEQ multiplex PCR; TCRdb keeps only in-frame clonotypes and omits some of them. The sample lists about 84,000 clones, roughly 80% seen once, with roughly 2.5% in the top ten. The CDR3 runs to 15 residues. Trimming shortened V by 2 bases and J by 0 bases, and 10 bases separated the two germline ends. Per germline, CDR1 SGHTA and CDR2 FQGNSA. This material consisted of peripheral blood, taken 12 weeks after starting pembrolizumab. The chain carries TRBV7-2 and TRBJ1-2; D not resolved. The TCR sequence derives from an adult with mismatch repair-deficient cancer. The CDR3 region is CASSLTGAANYGYTF. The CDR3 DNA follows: TGTGCCAGCAGCTTAACCGGAGCGGCTAACTATGGCTACACCTTC. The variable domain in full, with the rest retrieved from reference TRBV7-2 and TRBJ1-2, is GAGVSQSPSNKVTEKGKDVELRCDPISGHTALYWYRQSLGQGLEFLIYFQGNSAPDKSGLPSDRFSAERTGGSVSTLTIQRTQQEDSAVYLCASSLTGAANYGYTFGSGTRLTVV.